These 7 T cell receptor beta chains share one sample of origin, sequenced in a study of blood T cell repertoires in COVID-19. The method was immunoSEQ multiplex PCR; TCRdb's version includes in-frame clones alone and lacks a portion of them. The sample has approximately 300,000 clones, more than 75% seen once. The sequencing input was PBMCs or T cells enriched from blood (not recorded which). All receptors come from a woman aged 25-40 years who had recovered from COVID-19.

In this sample, this clone turned up once. CDR3 region: CASRVQGALISGELFF. The CDR3 nucleotides read TGTGCCAGCAGGGTACAGGGGGCCTTAATATCCGGGGAGCTGTTTTTT. This chain uses TRBV2 with TRBJ2-2; 9 bases agree with TRBD1. This CDR3 comprises 16 residues. Germline values: CDR1 SNHLY, CDR2 FYNNEI. With V trimmed by 6 bases and J by 6 bases, 11 bases remained unmatched. Full variable domain (remainder filled in from reference TRBV2 and TRBJ2-2): EPEVTQTPSHQVTQMGQEVILRCVPISNHLYFYWYRQILGQKVEFLVSFYNNEISEKSEIFDDQFSVERPDGSNFTLKIRSTKLEDSAMYFCASRVQGALISGELFFGEGSRLTVL.

The CDR3 sequence is CASSRTGGGVRTGELFF. CDR3 DNA: TGTGCCAGCAGCCGGACAGGGGGCGGTGTCAGGACCGGGGAGCTGTTTTTT. The rearrangement joins TRBV11-3 to TRBJ2-2, with 11 bases matching TRBD1. This CDR3 region has 17 residues. V lost 5 bases and J lost 5; bases outside the gene matches: 10. Germline values: CDR1 SGHNT, CDR2 YENEEA.

This clone was seen only a few times. The chain employs TRBV30 and TRBJ1-1, with a weak D call TRBD1 (5 bases). Per the germline V gene, CDR1 is GTSNPN and CDR2 is SVGIG (reference sequence). Trimming took off 4 bases at V and 5 bases at J, with 17 bases between the two ends. This CDR3 is 14 amino acids long. The CDR3 coding sequence is TGTGCCTGGATCGCCAGGGCGGGAGGGACTGAAGCTTTCTTT. This codes for CAWIARAGGTEAFF.

The genes are TRBV6-4 and TRBJ2-1; TRBD2 aligns across 16 bases. Germline values: CDR1 MRHNA, CDR2 SNTAGT. This CDR3 region has 17 residues. J was trimmed by 10 bases and V by 4 bases; bases with no gene match: 10. The DNA of the CDR3 is TGTGCCAGCAGTGCCCTCCCCGGGACTAGCGGGGGGGGCGAGCAGTTCTTC. This gives the protein CASSALPGTSGGGEQFF.

The chain recombines TRBV30 with TRBJ1-2; maybe TRBD1 (6 bases). This CDR3 spans 14 amino acids. V dropped 2 bases and J dropped 4 bases, with 14 bases sitting between them. Germline V gene lookup returns CDR1 GTSNPN and CDR2 SVGIG (reference sequence). CDR3 region: CAWSYGQIFYGYTF. In DNA form, the CDR3 reads TGTGCCTGGAGTTACGGACAGATATTCTATGGCTACACCTTC.

The chain joins TRBV19 to TRBJ1-4; 7 nucleotides agree with TRBD1. CDR3 length equals 15 residues. Unmatched junction bases numbered 11, after V lost 5 bases and J lost 8 bases. The V gene's germline CDR1 is LNHDA and CDR2 SQIVND (reference sequence). The CDR3 is CASSLSQGVGEKLFF. CDR3 DNA: TGTGCCAGTAGTCTGTCGCAGGGGGTGGGAGAAAAACTGTTTTTT. The full variable domain, rest sourced from reference TRBV19 and TRBJ1-4, is DGGITQSPKYLFRKEGQNVTLSCEQNLNHDAMYWYRQDPGQGLRLIYYSQIVNDFQKGDIAEGYSVSREKKESFPLTVTSAQKNPTAFYLCASSLSQGVGEKLFFGSGTQLSVL.

The chain is built from TRBV5-4 and TRBJ1-5, with a possible D match to TRBD1 (5 bases). The germline CDR1 and CDR2 sequences are SGHNT and YYREEE (reference sequence). The CDR3 consists of 14 residues. Deletions cut 4 bases from V and 6 bases from J, with 14 bases between. As DNA, the CDR3 is TGTGCCAGCAGCAATGCGGGGGTGGGTCAGCCCCAGCATTTT. Its protein is CASSNAGVGQPQHF.